Shown below are 3 T cell receptor beta chains from a single sample sequenced in a study of T cells in Graves' hyperthyroidism and ophthalmopathy. Amplification of TCR beta CDR3 regions used RNA as the template. Carried out on the TCR CDR3, a first-round RT-PCR used the HTBI primer set. One entry per CDR3 protein, called by TCRdb with MiXCR from the multiplex PCR reads. The sample yields roughly 170,000 distinct CDR3 sequences, around 15% seen once. Sequencing input: blood. Source of these receptors: a woman between 45 and 60 years old with Graves' hyperthyroidism.

This clonotype was found many times. V and J are TRBV29-1 and TRBJ1-2; D is unclear. Germline loops: CDR1 SQVTM, CDR2 ANQGSEA. V shed 6 bases and J shed 5 bases, with 13 bases lying between them. The CDR3 length is 12 residues. CDR3 in DNA: TGCAGCGTACTGACGGGATGGTATGGCTACACCTTC. Translating it yields CSVLTGWYGYTF.

This clonotype has a count of ten or more. The chain uses TRBV6-1 and TRBJ2-7, with 7 positions matching TRBD1. Germline V gene sequence: CDR1 MNHNS, CDR2 SASEGT. The CDR3 covers 13 residues. With V trimmed by 6 bases and J by 5 bases, 7 bases remained unmatched. The CDR3: CASRRDGTDEQYF. In DNA form, the CDR3 reads TGTGCCAGCAGAAGGGACGGGACAGACGAGCAGTACTTC.

This clonotype was found many times. The chain recombines TRBV28 with TRBJ2-7, with D possibly called TRBD1 or TRBD2 (5 bases each). Germline V gene sequence: CDR1 MDHEN, CDR2 SYDVKM. V lost 4 bases and J 2 bases, leaving 12 bases between the germline ends. There are 14 residues in the CDR3. This chain's CDR3 is CASSSYGTAYEQYF. In DNA form, the CDR3 reads TGTGCCAGCAGTTCGTACGGGACGGCCTACGAGCAGTACTTC. Based on the CDR3 plus reference TRBV28 and TRBJ2-7, the full variable domain is DVKVTQSSRYLVKRTGEKVFLECVQDMDHENMFWYRQDPGLGLRLIYFSYDVKMKEKGDIPEGYSVSREKKERFSLILESASTNQTSMYLCASSSYGTAYEQYFGPGTRLTVT.